These 6 T cell receptor beta chains were all obtained from the same sample, sequenced in a study of shared clonotypes between healthy human individuals. CD45RO-negative, CCR7-positively selected cells formed the naive CD8 fraction, excluding terminally differentiated effector memory CD45RA+ cells. Measured with immunoSEQ multiplex PCR; TCRdb has only the in-frame clones, and not every one. The sample shows hundreds of thousands of clones, 90% to 97% of them seen only once. Sample: naive CD8+ T cells sorted from blood. These TCRs come from a woman in her 30s in good health.

The J gene is TRBJ2-7, the V gene TRBV28, with no clear D. Germline V gene data show CDR1 as MDHEN and CDR2 as SYDVKM. Trimming pared 6 bases from V and 2 bases from J, leaving 20 bases between. CDR3 size: 16 residues. The CDR3 DNA follows: TGTGCCAGCAGCCCCGTGCCCCAGGTAACCACCTACGAGCAGTACTTC. Translation gives CASSPVPQVTTYEQYF. Drawing the rest from reference TRBV28 and TRBJ2-7, the complete variable domain is DVKVTQSSRYLVKRTGEKVFLECVQDMDHENMFWYRQDPGLGLRLIYFSYDVKMKEKGDIPEGYSVSREKKERFSLILESASTNQTSMYLCASSPVPQVTTYEQYFGPGTRLTVT.

Only one count was recorded for this clone. The gene calls are TRBV5-6 and TRBJ2-7; 12 bases align to TRBD2. Germline V gene lookup returns CDR1 SGHDT and CDR2 YYEEEE. V gave up 2 bases and J gave up 4 bases; unmatched junction bases: 4. This CDR3 has 15 residues. CDR3 DNA sequence: TGTGCCAGCAGCTTTATGACTAGCGGGAGTTACGAGCAGTACTTC. It specifies CASSFMTSGSYEQYF.

The gene calls are TRBV7-8 and TRBJ2-3; possible D gene TRBD2, 6 bases. Trimming left V 2 bases short and J 3 bases short, with 12 bases between. The CDR3 contains 15 residues. Germline V gives CDR1 SGHVS, CDR2 FQNEAQ. The CDR3 spells CASSLLAKRTDTQYF. Written as DNA, the CDR3 is TGTGCCAGCAGCTTACTAGCGAAGAGAACAGATACGCAGTATTTT.

This sequence joins TRBV6-1 and TRBJ2-7; 8 bases are a match to TRBD2. Losses at the gene ends were 2 bases for V and 1 base for J; bases not matched to a gene: 4. The CDR3 totals 15 residues. Germline V gene lookup returns CDR1 MNHNS and CDR2 SASEGT. The CDR3 reads CASSEMAGGSYEQYF. CDR3 nucleotides: TGTGCCAGCAGTGAAATGGCGGGAGGATCCTACGAGCAGTACTTC.

In this sample, this clone turned up many times. The sample carries other DNA sequences with the same CDR3. The gene calls are TRBV2 and TRBJ2-7; D gene ambiguous. Trimming cost V 7 bases and J 1 base, with 5 bases left between them. CDR1 is SNHLY, CDR2 FYNNEI, per germline. The length of the CDR3 is 11 residues. In DNA, the CDR3 is TGTGCCAGCAAAGGGTCCTACGAGCAGTACTTC. Translation gives CASKGSYEQYF.

The V gene is TRBV15, the J gene TRBJ2-3, with D unresolved. In germline, CDR1 is LNHNV, CDR2 YYDKDF (reference sequence). This CDR3 is built from 12 residues. V gave up 3 bases and J gave up 5 bases, with 6 bases separating them. The CDR3 sequence: CATSSLGDTQYF. For the CDR3, the DNA is TGTGCCACCAGCAGTTTGGGAGATACGCAGTATTTT.